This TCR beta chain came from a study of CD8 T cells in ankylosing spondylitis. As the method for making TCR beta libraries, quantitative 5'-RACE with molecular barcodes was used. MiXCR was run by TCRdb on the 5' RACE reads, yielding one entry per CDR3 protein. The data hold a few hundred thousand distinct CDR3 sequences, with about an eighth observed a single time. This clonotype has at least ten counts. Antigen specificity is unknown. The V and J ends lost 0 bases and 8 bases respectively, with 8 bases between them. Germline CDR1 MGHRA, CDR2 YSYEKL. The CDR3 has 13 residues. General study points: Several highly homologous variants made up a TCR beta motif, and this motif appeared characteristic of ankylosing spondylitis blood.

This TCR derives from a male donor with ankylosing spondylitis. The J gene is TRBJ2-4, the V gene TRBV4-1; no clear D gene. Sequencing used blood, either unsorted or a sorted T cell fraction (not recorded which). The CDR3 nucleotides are TGCGCCAGCAGCCAAGACCTCCAATACATTCAGTACTTC. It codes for CASSQDLQYIQYF.